Listed here are 20 T cell receptor beta chains from one sample, sequenced in a study of T cell responses to AZD1222 COVID-19 vaccine listed by TCRdb under 2021. Libraries were prepared through the immunoSEQ multiplex PCR assay. In its TCRdb copy, this immuneACCESS table keeps in-frame sequences only and misses some clones. Where compared with another copy, unresolved V genes explain less than half of these, and the others have no known cause. The sample profile shows about 270,000 clones; 90% to 95% of them were found once. Jointly, the top ten make up 0.55% of the sample. The intended sense of this specimen's time point label: about 28 days (+/-7) after the second vaccine dose. Sequences were derived from peripheral blood, sampled 28 days after the second AZD1222 dose. Receptors originate from an adult who received the AZD1222 COVID-19 vaccine.

This rearrangement joins TRBV7-9 to TRBJ1-4; 7 nucleotides align to TRBD1. The junction had 6 bases not matched to a gene; V was cut back by 6 bases and J by 5 bases. This CDR3 is built from 14 residues. Germline CDR1 and CDR2: SEHNR and FQNEAQ (reference sequence). The CDR3 region has the DNA TGTGCCAGCAGATGGACAGGCGGAAATGAAAAACTGTTTTTT. Translation gives CASRWTGGNEKLFF.

The chain is built from TRBV10-3 and TRBJ1-5, with D perhaps matching TRBD1 (5 bases). V lost 6 bases and J lost 9, with 15 bases in between. The CDR3 is 13 residues long. Germline CDR1 reads ENHRY; CDR2 reads SYGVKD. The CDR3 protein is CAISRDRASPQHF. The DNA of the CDR3 is TGTGCCATCAGCCGGGACCGAGCTTCGCCCCAGCATTTT.

The genes are TRBV6-2 or TRBV6-3 and TRBJ2-3; maybe TRBD2 (6 bases). Germline-derived CDR1 and CDR2 are MNHEY and SVGEGT. With 5 bases removed from V and 2 bases from J, the gap between germline ends came to 14 bases. CDR3 length equals 15 residues. Here the CDR3 reads CASSPQTRSTDTQYF. CDR3 DNA sequence: TGTGCCAGCAGTCCCCAGACTAGGTCCACAGATACGCAGTATTTT.

The chain uses TRBV28 and TRBJ1-1; TRBD1 is a possible D gene (5 bases). V was clipped by 8 bases and J by 4 bases, with 17 bases between them. The CDR3 has 14 residues. The germline CDR1 and CDR2 sequences are MDHEN and SYDVKM. CDR3 in DNA: TGTGCCAGCTCCGCCGGGCCCGGGGGCACTGAAGCTTTCTTT. Protein sequence: CASSAGPGGTEAFF.

The chain links TRBV6-1 to TRBJ1-5, with D possibly being TRBD1 (5 bases). Germline assignment: CDR1 MNHNS and CDR2 SASEGT. The CDR3 is made up of 17 amino acids. Trimming took 0 bases from V and 2 from J, leaving 14 bases between them. This CDR3 reads CASSEAFGTRGNQPQHF. DNA for the CDR3: TGTGCCAGCAGTGAAGCATTCGGGACCCGGGGCAATCAGCCCCAGCATTTT.

The chain employs TRBV9 and TRBJ1-4, with D possibly being TRBD1 (5 bases). Germline assignment: CDR1 SGDLS and CDR2 YYNGEE. Deletions cut 1 base from V and 8 bases from J, with 9 bases between. This CDR3 is built from 13 residues. The CDR3 DNA reads TGTGCCAGCAGCGTAACCCCAGGGGAAAAACTGTTTTTT. This translates into CASSVTPGEKLFF.

The chain carries TRBV6-6 and TRBJ1-5; tentatively, D is TRBD1 (5 bases). This CDR3 has 14 residues. Between the trimmed V and J ends, which lost 5 bases and 4 bases, there was a span of 12 bases. Looked up from germline, CDR1 is MNHNY and CDR2 is SVGAGI (reference sequence). The CDR3: CASSARDGNQPQHF. Written as DNA, the CDR3 is TGTGCCAGCAGTGCCCGGGACGGGAATCAGCCCCAGCATTTT.

The chain employs TRBV30 and TRBJ1-2; D is uncertain. This CDR3 contains 11 residues. V lost 0 bases and J 12 bases, leaving 11 bases between the germline ends. The germline gives CDR1 GTSNPN, CDR2 SVGIG (reference sequence). CDR3 protein: CAWSVFSLHTF. CDR3 DNA: TGTGCCTGGAGTGTATTCAGTCTCCACACCTTC.

The chain carries TRBV28 and TRBJ1-5; 7 bases map to TRBD1. The V and J ends lost 10 bases and 1 base, in that order; junction bases with no gene match: 16. Germline CDR1 reads MDHEN; CDR2 reads SYDVKM. The CDR3 totals 17 residues. The CDR3 nucleotides are TGTGCCACCAACAAGGCAGGGGGGCGAGGAAGCAATCAGCCCCAGCATTTT. This sequence encodes CATNKAGGRGSNQPQHF.

The chain has TRBV28 and TRBJ1-3; 7 bases agree with TRBD1. Looked up from germline, CDR1 is MDHEN and CDR2 is SYDVKM. V gave up 5 bases and J gave up 8 bases; unmatched junction bases: 9. The CDR3 spans 14 residues. The CDR3 region is CASSSGTVGHTIYF. DNA of the CDR3: TGTGCCAGCAGTAGCGGGACAGTCGGACACACCATATATTTT.

The V and J genes are TRBV28 and TRBJ2-7; 8 bases are a match to TRBD1. The CDR3 consists of 14 residues. The ends lost 6 bases at V and 4 bases at J; junction bases unmatched: 8. Germline V gene lookup returns CDR1 MDHEN and CDR2 SYDVKM. The CDR3 DNA is TGTGCCAGCAGGCTCACGGACAGGGTTTACGAGCAGTACTTC. It specifies CASRLTDRVYEQYF.

The chain combines TRBV3-1 (or the pseudogene TRBV3-2) with TRBJ1-2; no firm D call. Per germline, CDR1 LGHDT and CDR2 YNNKEL (reference sequence). V was cut by 1 base and J by 8 bases, with 11 bases left in between. CDR3 length: 13 amino acids. The CDR3 bases are TGTGCCAGCAGCCAAGTTAAGGGAGCCGGCTACACCTTC. It codes for CASSQVKGAGYTF.

The V and J genes are TRBV7-9 and TRBJ2-3, with D perhaps matching TRBD1 or TRBD2 (5 bases each). Germline lookup yields CDR1 SEHNR and CDR2 FQNEAQ (reference sequence). V lost 2 bases, J lost 4 bases, and 7 bases lay in between. This CDR3 has 13 residues. As DNA, the CDR3 is TGTGCCAGCAGCTTACTGGGGGCAGATACGCAGTATTTT. It is translated as CASSLLGADTQYF. Full variable domain (remainder filled in from reference TRBV7-9 and TRBJ2-3): DTGVSQNPRHKITKRGQNVTFRCDPISEHNRLYWYRQTLGQGPEFLTYFQNEAQLEKSRLLSDRFSAERPKGSFSTLEIQRTEQGDSAMYLCASSLLGADTQYFGPGTRLTVL.

This chain links TRBV6-2 or TRBV6-3 with TRBJ2-1; maybe TRBD2 (6 bases). V was pared by 0 bases and J by 10 bases, with 10 bases between. In germline, CDR1 is MNHEY, CDR2 SVGEGT. This CDR3 region has 13 residues. CDR3 coding DNA: TGTGCCAGCAGTTACTCAACGGGAGAGGAGCAGTTCTTC. This sequence encodes CASSYSTGEEQFF.

The chain has TRBV18 and TRBJ2-7; 7 nucleotides line up with TRBD1. Trimming cost V 3 bases and J 5 bases; bases outside gene matches: 10. Germline CDR1 reads KGHSH; CDR2 reads LQKENI. This CDR3 has 15 amino acids. The CDR3 nucleotides read TGTGCCAGCTCACCGACAACACAGGGGCGGGACGAGCAGTACTTC. It translates to CASSPTTQGRDEQYF.

This clone was picked up one time. The V gene is TRBV5-1, the J gene TRBJ1-3, with unresolved D. The CDR3 loop spans 16 amino acids. Germline V gives CDR1 SGHRS, CDR2 YFSETQ. Between the trimmed V and J ends, which lost 0 bases and 3 bases, there was a span of 13 bases. The CDR3 is CASSLVGSFVGNTIYF. The CDR3 DNA follows: TGCGCCAGCAGCTTGGTTGGGAGTTTCGTTGGAAACACCATATATTTT.

The chain uses TRBV3-1 (or the pseudogene TRBV3-2) and TRBJ1-1; D gene unclear. The germline gives CDR1 LGHDT, CDR2 YNNKEL (reference sequence). Trimming pared 4 bases from V and 2 bases from J, leaving 14 bases between. The length of the CDR3 is 15 residues. As DNA, the CDR3 is TGTGCCAGCAGCCCCCTAGGAGGACCCAACACTGAAGCTTTCTTT. It encodes CASSPLGGPNTEAFF.

The chain couples TRBV5-1 to TRBJ2-3; tentatively, D is TRBD1 or TRBD2 (6 bases each). The CDR3 extends over 16 amino acids. V lost 0 bases and J 2 bases, leaving 13 bases between the germline ends. Per the germline V gene, CDR1 is SGHRS and CDR2 is YFSETQ. CDR3 in DNA: TGCGCCAGCAGCTTGGGAGGTAGGGGGGCCACAGATACGCAGTATTTT. Protein product: CASSLGGRGATDTQYF. Based on the CDR3 plus reference TRBV5-1 and TRBJ2-3, the full variable domain is KAGVTQTPRYLIKTRGQQVTLSCSPISGHRSVSWYQQTPGQGLQFLFEYFSETQRNKGNFPGRFSGRQFSNSRSEMNVSTLELGDSALYLCASSLGGRGATDTQYFGPGTRLTVL.

This clone was counted once. V is TRBV14 and J is TRBJ2-7; D tentatively fits TRBD1 or TRBD2 (5 bases each). The ends were cut back, 5 bases at V and 5 bases at J, with 19 bases in the middle. Germline V gives CDR1 SGHDN, CDR2 FVKESK. The CDR3 is 15 residues long. CDR3: CASSSPGRPSNEQYF. DNA of the CDR3: TGTGCCAGCAGCTCACCGGGACGCCCCTCGAACGAGCAGTACTTC.

This CDR3 is CATGATGELFF. In nucleotides, the CDR3 is TGTGCCACGGGGGCGACCGGGGAGCTGTTTTTT. The chain employs TRBV24-1 and TRBJ2-2; a possible D gene is TRBD1 (6 bases). V was trimmed by 10 bases and J by 5 bases, leaving 7 bases between them. CDR3 size: 11 residues. Germline CDR1 reads KGHDR; CDR2 reads SFDVKD.